Sequencing of this T cell receptor (beta chain) was carried out in a study of shared clonotypes between healthy human individuals. The authors split each subset's genomic DNA evenly across several immunoSEQ plates. Only in-frame clones appear in the TCRdb table, and some are missing; sequencing was by immunoSEQ multiplex PCR. The repertoire consists of more than 2,000,000 clones, with approximately 94% occurring once and the leading ten covering roughly 0.14%. Germline V gene data show CDR1 as SQVTM and CDR2 as ANQGSEA. V shed 8 bases and J shed 1 base, with 8 bases lying between them. The length of the CDR3 is 11 residues.

This TCR derives from a man younger than 35 in good health. The specimen was naive CD4+ T cells sorted from blood. Described subset: CD45RA+ positively selected. V is TRBV29-1 and J is TRBJ1-1; unclear D gene. The CDR3 loop reads CSTRENTEAFF. The CDR3 nucleotides read TGCAGCACACGCGAGAACACTGAAGCTTTCTTT.